This entry lists 24 T cell receptor beta chains sequenced from one sample in a study of persistence of HIV-infected CD4 T cells. The libraries were made with immunoSEQ version 4 in survey mode. Method: immunoSEQ multiplex PCR; TCRdb's copy keeps in-frame clones and lacks some. Found here are several thousand clones, around two thirds of them singletons; the top ten hold approximately 37%. Lysates of CMV-infected fibroblasts at approximately 9.4 ug/mL stimulated these cells. CD4+ T cells upregulating both CD40 ligand and CD69 were sorted as responding cells. These TCRs' antigens remain unknown. Specimen: CD4+ T cells sorted from PBMCs after approximately 20-hour stimulation, collected from a patient who received antiretroviral therapy. These receptor sequences come from an adult man with HIV who was CMV-seropositive.

The chain uses TRBV6-2 or TRBV6-3 and TRBJ1-1, with D perhaps TRBD1 (5 bases). The CDR3 is 14 residues long. Per the germline V gene, CDR1 is MNHEY and CDR2 is SVGEGT. Deletions cut 2 bases from V and 6 bases from J, with 13 bases between. DNA of the CDR3: TGTGCCAGCAGTTACGGGGGATGGAGTCCTGAAGCTTTCTTT. Residues: CASSYGGWSPEAFF.

The gene calls are TRBV28 and TRBJ1-2; 9 positions match TRBD1. From germline, CDR1 is MDHEN and CDR2 SYDVKM. The V segment lost 8 bases and the J segment 7 bases; nucleotides outside the gene matches: 2. There are 11 residues in the CDR3. The CDR3 reads CASRTGAGYTF. The DNA for the CDR3 is TGTGCCAGCCGGACAGGGGCTGGCTACACCTTC.

This rearrangement joins TRBV7-2 to TRBJ2-3, with a weak D call TRBD2 (6 bases). CDR1 is SGHTA, CDR2 FQGNSA, per germline. This CDR3 spans 15 amino acids. V shed 4 bases and J shed 0 bases, with 11 bases lying between them. The CDR3 DNA follows: TGTGCCAGCAGCTCCCTTGGGAGGAGCACAGATACGCAGTATTTT. This gives the protein CASSSLGRSTDTQYF.

The rearrangement uses TRBV5-6 and TRBJ2-1, with unresolved D. The CDR3 length is 14 residues. Germline V lookup: CDR1 SGHDT, CDR2 YYEEEE. The germline V and J ends were trimmed by 1 base and 4 bases, with 9 bases remaining between them. The CDR3 reads CASSLLSAYNEQFF. DNA of the CDR3: TGTGCCAGCAGCTTGTTGTCAGCTTACAATGAGCAGTTCTTC.

By its share, this clone is medium-sized. The V and J genes are TRBV30 and TRBJ2-7, with 8 nucleotides matching TRBD2. This CDR3 comprises 14 residues. CDR1 and CDR2 (germline): GTSNPN, SVGIG (reference sequence). Trimming removed 0 bases from V and 6 bases from J; junction bases left unmatched: 7. Here the CDR3 DNA reads TGTGCCTGGAGTGTCGGGGGGGGCCATGGCGAGCAGTACTTC. Encoded protein: CAWSVGGGHGEQYF.

The chain links TRBV12-3 or TRBV12-4 to TRBJ2-2; no clear D. The V end was cut by 5 bases, the J end by 5 bases, with 9 bases between. This CDR3 is 13 amino acids long. The CDR3 reads CASSKETTGELFF. Here the CDR3 DNA reads TGTGCCAGCAGTAAAGAAACTACCGGGGAGCTGTTTTTT.

The V and J genes are TRBV10-3 and TRBJ1-3; 8 positions agree with TRBD1. Germline V gives CDR1 ENHRY, CDR2 SYGVKD. The V and J ends lost 10 bases and 0 bases, in that order; junction bases with no gene match: 5. The CDR3 covers 14 residues. The CDR3 nucleotides are TGTGCCACGACAGGGGTGATCTCTGGAAACACCATATATTTT. Encoded protein: CATTGVISGNTIYF.

This clone showed up just a few times. CDR3: CASSQGLGRGQYF. CDR3 DNA: TGTGCCAGCAGCCAAGGTTTGGGTAGAGGGCAGTACTTC. This sequence joins TRBV14 and TRBJ2-7; D uncertain. The germline CDR1 and CDR2 sequences are SGHDN and FVKESK. The CDR3 is 13 amino acids. Trimming took 1 base from V and 9 from J, leaving 13 bases between them. Based on the CDR3 plus reference TRBV14 and TRBJ2-7, the full variable domain is EAGVTQFPSHSVIEKGQTVTLRCDPISGHDNLYWYRRVMGKEIKFLLHFVKESKQDESGMPNNRFLAERTGGTYSTLKVQPAELEDSGVYFCASSQGLGRGQYFGPGTRLTVT.

The chain combines TRBV7-9 with TRBJ2-3, with D possibly TRBD1 on 5 matching bases. CDR3 length equals 15 residues. V lost 2 bases to trimming and J lost 4 bases, with 13 bases between them. The germline gives CDR1 SEHNR, CDR2 FQNEAQ (reference sequence). The CDR3 nucleotides are TGTGCCAGCAGCTTAAAAGGGGTTCTCTCAGATACGCAGTATTTT. It specifies CASSLKGVLSDTQYF.

The gene calls are TRBV7-9 and TRBJ2-7; 8 bases align to TRBD1. CDR1 is SEHNR, CDR2 FQNEAQ, per germline (reference sequence). With 5 bases clipped from V and 5 bases from J, the junction kept 5 bases outside the gene matches. The CDR3 loop spans 13 amino acids. In nucleotides, the CDR3 is TGTGCCAGCAGCCCCAGGGGGCAGGACGAGCAGTACTTC. It encodes CASSPRGQDEQYF.

This clone has just a few counts. The chain has TRBV7-9 and TRBJ1-1, with D unresolved. The germline V gene encodes CDR1 SEHNR and CDR2 FQNEAQ (reference sequence). Deletions cut 0 bases from V and 3 bases from J, with 11 bases between. The CDR3 sequence is 15 residues long. CDR3 nucleotides: TGTGCCAGCAGCTTAGCATCCCTCCAGTACACTGAAGCTTTCTTT. Encoded protein: CASSLASLQYTEAFF. The complete variable domain, with remaining parts taken from reference TRBV7-9 and TRBJ1-1, reads DTGVSQNPRHKITKRGQNVTFRCDPISEHNRLYWYRQTLGQGPEFLTYFQNEAQLEKSRLLSDRFSAERPKGSFSTLEIQRTEQGDSAMYLCASSLASLQYTEAFFGQGTRLTVV.

Notes on this clone: Other DNA sequences of this sample code for an identical CDR3. The chain carries TRBV14 and TRBJ2-5; D gene ambiguous. Germline V CDR1 and CDR2: SGHDN, FVKESK. The V end lost 2 bases, the J end lost 1 base, and 8 bases lay between the germline ends. The CDR3 covers 14 residues. The CDR3 reads CASSQNRGQETQYF. The CDR3 DNA sequence: TGTGCCAGCAGCCAAAATCGCGGCCAAGAGACCCAGTACTTC.

The rearrangement links TRBV18 to TRBJ2-7, with 7 bases matching TRBD1. J was trimmed by 3 bases and V by 6 bases; bases with no gene match: 8. From germline, CDR1 is KGHSH and CDR2 LQKENI. This CDR3 has 14 amino acids. In DNA, the CDR3 is TGTGCCAGCTCTCAACAGGGGACAGACTACGAGCAGTACTTC. Protein sequence: CASSQQGTDYEQYF.

This clone showed up just a few times. The chain couples TRBV5-1 to TRBJ2-1; D is perhaps TRBD2 (6 bases). V gave up 4 bases and J gave up 12 bases, with 14 bases separating them. The CDR3 runs to 12 residues. Germline values: CDR1 SGHRS, CDR2 YFSETQ. The CDR3 reads CASSEGLRGQFF. The CDR3 nucleotides read TGCGCCAGCAGCGAGGGACTGCGGGGGCAGTTCTTC. Filled out from reference TRBV5-1 and TRBJ2-1, the complete variable domain reads KAGVTQTPRYLIKTRGQQVTLSCSPISGHRSVSWYQQTPGQGLQFLFEYFSETQRNKGNFPGRFSGRQFSNSRSEMNVSTLELGDSALYLCASSEGLRGQFFGPGTRLTVL.

The rearrangement uses TRBV7-2 and TRBJ2-5, with 12 bases identical to TRBD2. The junction had 7 bases not matched to a gene; V was cut back by 4 bases and J by 4 bases. This CDR3 is 16 amino acids long. The V gene's germline CDR1 is SGHTA and CDR2 FQGNSA. CDR3 region: CASSSGLAGRIETQYF. DNA for the CDR3: TGTGCCAGCAGCTCTGGACTAGCGGGGAGGATAGAGACCCAGTACTTC.

V usage is TRBV6-1 and J usage is TRBJ2-6; D gene uncertain. Germline CDR1 is MNHNS and CDR2 is SASEGT. The V gene lost 1 base and the J gene lost 0 bases, with 4 bases spanning the gap. This CDR3 is 15 amino acids long. CDR3 sequence reads: CASSEDTSGANVLTF. CDR3 nucleotide sequence: TGTGCCAGCAGTGAAGATACCTCTGGGGCCAACGTCCTGACTTTC.

CDR3 sequence (DNA): TGTGCCAGCAGGGGACAGCACTATGGCTACACCTTC. It yields the protein CASRGQHYGYTF. The chain carries TRBV28 and TRBJ1-2; TRBD1 aligns across 7 bases. V shed 6 bases, J shed 3 bases, and the junction held 1 base outside the gene matches. CDR3 length: 12 residues. Germline V gene sequence: CDR1 MDHEN, CDR2 SYDVKM.

This clone was observed a handful of times. The chain carries TRBV6-2 or TRBV6-3 and TRBJ2-3; perhaps D is TRBD1 or TRBD2 (5 bases each). V was pared by 5 bases and J by 2 bases, with 17 bases between. Looked up from germline, CDR1 is MNHEY and CDR2 is SVGEGT. The CDR3 loop spans 16 amino acids. CDR3 in amino acids: CASSTRGPAFTDTQYF. The CDR3 coding sequence is TGTGCCAGCAGTACCCGGGGACCCGCCTTCACAGATACGCAGTATTTT.

The chain recombines TRBV6-1 with TRBJ2-5; TRBD2 matches at 14 bases. The CDR3 is 14 amino acids. V dropped 10 bases and J dropped 2; count of bases not matched to a gene: 3. CDR1 and CDR2 (germline): MNHNS, SASEGT. CDR3: CAIRLAGGQETQYF. Written as DNA, the CDR3 is TGTGCCATTAGACTAGCGGGGGGGCAAGAGACCCAGTACTTC.

The gene calls are TRBV14 and TRBJ2-4; D gene ambiguous. From germline, CDR1 is SGHDN and CDR2 FVKESK. The CDR3 loop spans 18 amino acids. Deletions cut 0 bases from V and 0 bases from J, with 15 bases between. CDR3 region: CASSQDIYNYLAKNIQYF. The CDR3 nucleotides read TGTGCCAGCAGCCAAGACATATACAACTACTTAGCCAAAAACATTCAGTACTTC.

This clone ranks as medium-sized (0.01 to 0.1%). V gene TRBV4-3 combines with J gene TRBJ1-3; the D is unclear. The CDR3 contains 17 residues. V was clipped by 1 base and J by 0 bases, with 13 bases between them. Germline CDR1 and CDR2: LGHNA and YSLEER. Here the CDR3 reads CASSQGVGSTSGNTIYF. The CDR3, as DNA: TGCGCCAGCAGCCAAGGGGTAGGTTCAACCTCTGGAAACACCATATATTTT.

This clone was observed a handful of times. The chain carries TRBV19 and TRBJ2-5, with a possible D match to TRBD2 (7 bases). V lost 3 bases and J 2 bases, leaving 13 bases between the germline ends. Germline assignment: CDR1 LNHDA and CDR2 SQIVND (reference sequence). This CDR3 is built from 15 residues. The CDR3 nucleotides read TGTGCCAGTAGTATTCAAGGGGGGGGACAAGAGACCCAGTACTTC. Protein sequence: CASSIQGGGQETQYF.

The chain joins TRBV6-2 or TRBV6-3 to TRBJ2-5; maybe TRBD2 (6 bases). CDR1 and CDR2 from the germline V gene are MNHEY and SVGEGT. Trimming removed 2 bases from V and 6 bases from J, with 10 bases in between. The CDR3 runs to 13 residues. DNA of the CDR3: TGTGCCAGCAGTTACGTGGAGGGTAAGACCCAGTACTTC. It encodes CASSYVEGKTQYF.

The CDR3 bases are TGTGCCACCACAGGTCCCCACGAGCAGTACTTC. This sequence encodes CATTGPHEQYF. V and J are TRBV28 and TRBJ2-7, with D maybe TRBD1 (5 bases). Germline CDR1 is MDHEN and CDR2 is SYDVKM. The CDR3 is 11 amino acids. Trimming took 10 bases from V and 5 from J, leaving 12 bases between them.